These T cell receptor beta chains were read from a single sample in a study of early T cells in non-severe SARS-CoV-2 infection. One entry per CDR3 protein, called by TCRdb with MiXCR from the 5' RACE reads. The data show about 80,000 distinct CDR3 sequences, about 12% seen once. The specimen sequenced was whole blood. These receptors originate from an adult who was a healthcare worker with PCR-confirmed SARS-CoV-2 infection or an uninfected control (not recorded which). CDR3s include the opening cysteine and the closing phenylalanine or tryptophan. A D gene is named only where the DNA matches it firmly. The size entry is marked missing in some rows and otherwise reads once, few, many or a size class.

>.|.|TRBV7-9|TRBJ1-2
TGTGCCAGCAGCCATAATGTTAACGGGGGGCCTGGCTACACCTTC
CASSHNVNGGPGYTF
>.|many|TRBV3-1|TRBJ1-4
TGTGCCAGCAGCCCCCGGAGGGGCTATGCAACTAATGAAAAACTGTTTTTT
CASSPRRGYATNEKLFF
>.|.|TRBV7-6|TRBJ2-3
TGTGCCAGCAGAGGCGGAACAGATACGCAGTATTTT
CASRGGTDTQYF
>.|many|TRBV6-1|TRBJ2-7
TGTGCCAGCAGTGGACAGAGGAACTCCTACGAGCAGTACTTC
CASSGQRNSYEQYF
>TRBD2|many|TRBV30|TRBJ2-1
TGTGCCTGGACCGTAGAGACTAGCGGGAGATACAATGAGCAGTTCTTC
CAWTVETSGRYNEQFF
>.|.|TRBV2|TRBJ2-5
TGTGCCAGCAGCGAGTCTGGGTCCCTCCAAGAGACCCAGTACTTC
CASSESGSLQETQYF
>.|many|TRBV6-1|TRBJ2-7
TGTGCCAGCAGTAAGGACTACCTGCCCAACGAGCAGTACTTC
CASSKDYLPNEQYF
>TRBD2|.|TRBV10-3|TRBJ2-1
TGTGCCATCAGTGCTCTAGCGGGGGGTCTCGGAGATGAGCAGTTCTTC
CAISALAGGLGDEQFF
>.|many|TRBV13|TRBJ1-1
TGTGCCAGCAGCCCTATACACCGATCTACAGGGAGCATGAACACTGAAGCTTTCTTT
CASSPIHRSTGSMNTEAFF
>.|few|TRBV10-2|TRBJ2-7
TGCGCCAGCAGTGTGTTTAGGGGAGGCGAGCAGTACTTC
CASSVFRGGEQYF
>TRBD2|few|TRBV24-1|TRBJ2-1
TGTGCCACCGGGCTAGCGGGCCGCAATGAGCAGTTCTTC
CATGLAGRNEQFF
>.|few|TRBV28|TRBJ1-4
TGTGCCAGCAGCACATTCGCCGGCAGAGCAACTAATGAAAAACTGTTTTTT
CASSTFAGRATNEKLFF
>.|many|TRBV18|TRBJ2-5
TGTGCCAGCTCACCAGGAAAGACCCAGTACTTC
CASSPGKTQYF
>TRBD2|.|TRBV5-1|TRBJ2-7
TGCGCCAGCAGCTTGAGGCTAGCGGGATTGGACGAGCAGTACTTC
CASSLRLAGLDEQYF
>.|.|TRBV29-1|TRBJ2-7
TGCAGCGTTAGGACGGACACCTACGAGCAGTACTTC
CSVRTDTYEQYF
>TRBD2|many|TRBV27|TRBJ2-1
TGTGCCAGCAGTTCGGGCCCCTTACGTAGCGGGACTAGGGTGGCCTACAATGAGCAGTTCTTC
CASSSGPLRSGTRVAYNEQFF
>.|many|TRBV28|TRBJ1-4
TGTGCCAGCAGTTTTGAGGATGAAAAACTGTTTTTT
CASSFEDEKLFF
>TRBD2|many|TRBV27|TRBJ2-1
TGTGCCAGCAGCCTAGCGGGAGGCCCATTTAATGAGCAGTTCTTC
CASSLAGGPFNEQFF
>.|many|TRBV6-6|TRBJ1-2
TGTGCCAGCAGTCCCTCTGGACAGCCTAACTATGGCTACACCTTC
CASSPSGQPNYGYTF
>.|many|TRBV11-2|TRBJ2-5
TGTGCCAGCAGCTTAAGACTTGACCCGCGGACCCAGTACTTC
CASSLRLDPRTQYF
>.|few|TRBV20-1|TRBJ1-5
TGCAGTGCTAGTCATCCTCTGGCGGATCAGCCCCAGCATTTT
CSASHPLADQPQHF
>TRBD1|.|TRBV10-3|TRBJ2-7
TGTGCCACAGCCGGGACAGGGGCCTACGAGCAGTACTTC
CATAGTGAYEQYF
>.|many|TRBV13|TRBJ2-1
TGTGCCAGCAGCTTAGCGGGTAGCTCCTACAATGAGCAGTTCTTC
CASSLAGSSYNEQFF
>.|.|TRBV29-1|TRBJ1-1
TGCAGCGTGGCGGTATTCCCCAACACTGAAGCTTTCTTT
CSVAVFPNTEAFF
>.|.|TRBV7-2|TRBJ2-2
TGTGCCAGCAGCTTAGCGTTAACAGGACTGTCTAGCGGGGAGCTGTTTTTT
CASSLALTGLSSGELFF
>TRBD1|.|TRBV29-1|TRBJ1-3
TGCAGCGCTCTGACAGGGTTGAACACCATATATTTT
CSALTGLNTIYF
>.|.|TRBV5-1|TRBJ1-1
TGCGCCAGCAGCTTGGGTGTTACTGAAGCTTTCTTT
CASSLGVTEAFF
>TRBD2|few|TRBV15|TRBJ2-1
TGTGCCACCAGCAGCGAACCCTTAGCGGGAGGGCCTGGCAATGAGCAGTTCTTC
CATSSEPLAGGPGNEQFF
>.|.|TRBV18|TRBJ1-1
TGTGCCAGCTCACCAGGAGGGAACACTGAAGCTTTCTTT
CASSPGGNTEAFF
>.|.|TRBV11-3|TRBJ1-3
TGTGCCAGCAGCTTCCTGCTCCCTGGAAACACCATATATTTT
CASSFLLPGNTIYF
>.|.|TRBV14|TRBJ2-7
TGTGCCAGCAGCCGGGGTAATTACTACGAGCAGTACTTC
CASSRGNYYEQYF
>.|.|TRBV10-2|TRBJ2-2
TGCGCCAGCACCCAGGGCGGCACCGGGGAGCTGTTTTTT
CASTQGGTGELFF
>TRBD2|few|TRBV7-9|TRBJ2-1
TGTGCCAGCAGCTCTAGCGGACTCCTCCACAATGAGCAGTTCTTC
CASSSSGLLHNEQFF
>.|many|TRBV11-1|TRBJ2-3
TGTGCCAGCAGCTTGGACCACACAGATACGCAGTATTTT
CASSLDHTDTQYF
>.|.|TRBV29-1|TRBJ1-1
TGCAGCGTTGTCCCGGGGAACACTGAAGCTTTCTTT
CSVVPGNTEAFF
>.|few|TRBV28|TRBJ2-3
TGTGCCGGGGGATCGCGAAGCACAGATACGCAGTATTTT
CAGGSRSTDTQYF
>.|few|TRBV6-5|TRBJ1-2
TGTGCCAGCAACCCAGGGGAGGGGCGAGGCTATGGCTACACCTTC
CASNPGEGRGYGYTF
>.|few|TRBV12-3/TRBV12-4|TRBJ2-7
TGTGCCAGCAGCCGAATTTCCTACGAGCAGTACTTC
CASSRISYEQYF
>.|many|TRBV20-1|TRBJ2-1
TGCAGTGCCAGAGGACTACCTTTCTACAATGAGCAGTTCTTC
CSARGLPFYNEQFF
>TRBD1|many|TRBV5-1|TRBJ2-1
TGCGCCAGCAGCTTGGGGGGTAGACAGGGTACCTACAATGAGCAGTTCTTC
CASSLGGRQGTYNEQFF
>.|.|TRBV20-1|TRBJ2-1
TGCAGTGCTTTTACCGGGAGCATATACAATGAGCAGTTCTTC
CSAFTGSIYNEQFF
>TRBD1|.|TRBV5-4|TRBJ1-6
TGTGCCAGCAGCTTACCCGGGACAGGCAATTCACCCCTCCACTTT
CASSLPGTGNSPLHF
>TRBD1|many|TRBV20-1|TRBJ1-2
TGCAGTGCGAGACGACAGGGTCTTGGGGGCTACACCTTC
CSARRQGLGGYTF
>.|few|TRBV2|TRBJ2-3
TGTGCCAGCATGTGGCGGGGCACAGATACGCAGTATTTT
CASMWRGTDTQYF
>.|few|TRBV7-8|TRBJ2-1
TGTGCCAGCAGCCCGACAGCTATCTCCTACAATGAGCAGTTCTTC
CASSPTAISYNEQFF
>.|many|TRBV6-5|TRBJ1-3
TGTGCCAGCACCATGGACGCCGGAAACACCATATATTTT
CASTMDAGNTIYF
>.|.|TRBV20-1|TRBJ2-1
TGCAGTGCTAGAGGGACTATCTCCTACAATGAGCAGTTCTTC
CSARGTISYNEQFF
>.|few|TRBV24-1|TRBJ1-2
TGTGCCACCAGTGACGCCGACAGGTCCTATGGCTACACCTTC
CATSDADRSYGYTF
>.|many|TRBV5-1|TRBJ1-1
TGCGCCAGCAGCACCGACAGCTCCCGGGGGTCTGAAGCTTTCTTT
CASSTDSSRGSEAFF
>.|many|TRBV29-1|TRBJ2-7
TGCAGCGTGACACCGGGCCTACAATCCTACGAGCAGTACTTC
CSVTPGLQSYEQYF
>TRBD1|few|TRBV11-3|TRBJ2-7
TGTGCCAGCAGCTTTCAGGACAGGGGGAAAGAGGAGCAGTACTTC
CASSFQDRGKEEQYF
>TRBD2|few|TRBV11-2|TRBJ2-1
TGTGCCAGCAGCTTAGGCGAGGGACTAGTACTTCATGAGCAGTTCTTC
CASSLGEGLVLHEQFF
>.|.|TRBV6-5|TRBJ1-1
TGTGCCAGCAGCCGCGCGGGTTTTACTGAAGCTTTCTTT
CASSRAGFTEAFF
>.|many|TRBV5-1|TRBJ1-6
TGCGCCAGCAGCTTGGACGGGGCGCCCAATTCACCCCTCCACTTT
CASSLDGAPNSPLHF
>.|many|TRBV29-1|TRBJ2-3
TGCAGCGGGAGGATGGGGGATACGCAGTATTTT
CSGRMGDTQYF